A selection of T cell receptor beta chains follows, all from one sample in a study of T cell responses to AZD1222 COVID-19 vaccine. Data came from immunoSEQ multiplex PCR; TCRdb stores just in-frame clones and leaves some out. Of roughly 120,000 clones listed, about 88% are singletons. The sequencing here drew on peripheral blood, taken on day 0 of AZD1222 vaccination. All receptors derive from an adult in good health. CDR3s include the opening cysteine and the closing phenylalanine or tryptophan. Each record gives: V gene, clone size, J gene, D gene, CDR3 DNA, CDR3 protein. A D gene is named only where the DNA matches it firmly. Rows may omit the clone size; those that give it use once, few, many or a size class.

V: TRBV11-3
size: .
J: TRBJ1-1
D: .
DNA: TGTGCCAGCAGCTTAGAATCTATTAGGGGTGAAGCTTTCTTT
CDR3: CASSLESIRGEAFF

V: TRBV11-3
size: .
J: TRBJ2-3
D: .
DNA: TGTGCCAGCAGCTATGGGGCGATGAGCACAGATACGCAGTATTTT
CDR3: CASSYGAMSTDTQYF

V: TRBV4-3
size: large
J: TRBJ2-7
D: TRBD2
DNA: TGCGCCAGCAGCCAAGGACTAGCGGGGAGCTCCTACGAGCAGTACTTC
CDR3: CASSQGLAGSSYEQYF

V: TRBV30
size: .
J: TRBJ1-5
D: .
DNA: TGTGCCTGGAGTCAGCAGTTGGAGCGCAAGCCCCAGCATTTT
CDR3: CAWSQQLERKPQHF

V: TRBV4-2
size: .
J: TRBJ2-5
D: TRBD2
DNA: TGTGCCAGCAGCCAAGGACTAGCGGGGGGCGGCCAGACCCAGTACTTC
CDR3: CASSQGLAGGGQTQYF

V: TRBV6-5
size: .
J: TRBJ2-7
D: .
DNA: TGTGCCAGCCGGGACGGTGCCTCCTACGAGCAGTACTTC
CDR3: CASRDGASYEQYF

V: TRBV7-3
size: once
J: TRBJ1-2
D: .
DNA: TGTGCCAGCAGCTCACCGACAGGCCGTAATGGCTACACCTTC
CDR3: CASSSPTGRNGYTF

V: TRBV19
size: few
J: TRBJ1-5
D: TRBD1
DNA: TGTGCCAGTAAAGGGACAGGGATTAGCAATCAGCCCCAGCATTTT
CDR3: CASKGTGISNQPQHF

V: TRBV5-5
size: .
J: TRBJ1-1
D: .
DNA: TGTGCCAGCAGCTTGGGAGGGGTCGAAGCTTTCTTT
CDR3: CASSLGGVEAFF

V: TRBV18
size: .
J: TRBJ1-2
D: .
DNA: TGTGCCAGCTCACCGGGATATCGTATGAACAGTACCTACAGAATCTATGGCTACACCTTC
CDR3: CASSPGYRMNSTYRIYGYTF

V: TRBV7-9
size: .
J: TRBJ1-5
D: .
DNA: TGTGCCAGCAGCTCCCCCCACGGGACTCGCTGGTATAGCAATCAGCCCCAGCATTTT
CDR3: CASSSPHGTRWYSNQPQHF

V: TRBV11-2
size: .
J: TRBJ2-2
D: .
DNA: TGTGCCAGCAGCCCTGCATGGGGGGCCGGTACCGGGGAGCTGTTTTTT
CDR3: CASSPAWGAGTGELFF

V: TRBV7-8
size: .
J: TRBJ2-3
D: .
DNA: TGTGCCAGCAGCGAAGGCAGAGGTTCCCGCGGGCGTACGCAGTATTTT
CDR3: CASSEGRGSRGRTQYF

V: TRBV15
size: .
J: TRBJ2-7
D: .
DNA: TGTGCCACCAGCCCCACTAACAGATACGAGCAGTACTTC
CDR3: CATSPTNRYEQYF

V: TRBV3-1/TRBV3-2
size: few
J: TRBJ1-6
D: .
DNA: TGTGCCAGCAGCCACAGAGGGTCCCGCACTGTTTCACCCCTCCACTTT
CDR3: CASSHRGSRTVSPLHF

V: TRBV5-1
size: once
J: TRBJ1-4
D: .
DNA: TGCGCCAGCAGCCTTAGTGCAACTAATGAAAAACTGTTTTTT
CDR3: CASSLSATNEKLFF

V: TRBV19
size: .
J: TRBJ1-4
D: .
DNA: TGTGCCAGTAAAAAAACCTCTAATGAAAAACTGTTTTTT
CDR3: CASKKTSNEKLFF

V: TRBV18
size: once
J: TRBJ1-4
D: .
DNA: TGTGCCAGCTCACGGGGGACCCTTGAAAAACTGTTTTTT
CDR3: CASSRGTLEKLFF

V: TRBV5-6
size: .
J: TRBJ2-3
D: .
DNA: TGTGCCAGCAGCTTGAGGAGCGGATACACAGATACGCAGTATTTT
CDR3: CASSLRSGYTDTQYF

V: TRBV6-1
size: .
J: TRBJ2-7
D: .
DNA: TGTGCCAGCAGTGAATACTACGAGCAGTACTTC
CDR3: CASSEYYEQYF

V: TRBV28
size: .
J: TRBJ1-5
D: TRBD1
DNA: TGTGCCACACGACAGGGGGCCCGAAATCAGCCCCAGCATTTT
CDR3: CATRQGARNQPQHF

V: TRBV2
size: .
J: TRBJ1-2
D: .
DNA: TGTGCCAGCATGGACGGGGGGGACGGCTATGGCTACACCTTC
CDR3: CASMDGGDGYGYTF

V: TRBV7-2
size: .
J: TRBJ1-2
D: .
DNA: TGTGCCAGCAGCCCCTTTGGCGGGGAGACTAGGGTGGGCTACACCTTC
CDR3: CASSPFGGETRVGYTF

V: TRBV27
size: .
J: TRBJ2-1
D: .
DNA: TGTGCCAGCAGTCCCAGGGTCTACAATGAGCAGTTCTTC
CDR3: CASSPRVYNEQFF

V: TRBV5-1
size: .
J: TRBJ2-3
D: TRBD2
DNA: TGCGCCAGCAGCCCGCTAGCGGGGGGCCCAGATACGCAGTATTTT
CDR3: CASSPLAGGPDTQYF

V: TRBV28
size: .
J: TRBJ2-4
D: .
DNA: TGTGCCAGCAGTTTATGGACGGTCGGTGCCAAAAACATTCAGTACTTC
CDR3: CASSLWTVGAKNIQYF

V: TRBV19
size: .
J: TRBJ1-2
D: .
DNA: TGTGCCAGTAGTGTACCGGGGGGCTATGGCTACACCTTC
CDR3: CASSVPGGYGYTF

V: TRBV6-6
size: .
J: TRBJ1-2
D: .
DNA: TGTGCCAGCAGTCAAACTCTACCAGGAGGAAACGGCTATGGCTACACCTTC
CDR3: CASSQTLPGGNGYGYTF

V: TRBV9
size: .
J: TRBJ1-4
D: TRBD1
DNA: TGTGCCAGCAGCGAAGCGGACAGGGCAACTAATGAAAAACTGTTTTTT
CDR3: CASSEADRATNEKLFF

V: TRBV2
size: .
J: TRBJ2-7
D: .
DNA: TGTGCCAGCACCCGGACAGACGCCTACGAGCAGTACTTC
CDR3: CASTRTDAYEQYF

V: TRBV13
size: .
J: TRBJ2-7
D: .
DNA: TGTGCCAGCAGCCGGCTAGTCCACGAGCAGTACTTC
CDR3: CASSRLVHEQYF

V: TRBV27
size: .
J: TRBJ1-1
D: TRBD1
DNA: TGTGCCAGCAGTTTGGCCGGCAGGGGGGTTGAAGCTTTCTTT
CDR3: CASSLAGRGVEAFF

V: TRBV3-1/TRBV3-2
size: .
J: TRBJ2-3
D: .
DNA: TGTGCCAGCCGAGCCCAGGGACTCACAGATACGCAGTATTTT
CDR3: CASRAQGLTDTQYF

V: TRBV9
size: .
J: TRBJ2-2
D: .
DNA: TGTGCCAGCAGCGTAGCTGGCACCGGGGAGCTGTTTTTT
CDR3: CASSVAGTGELFF

V: TRBV29-1
size: few
J: TRBJ2-7
D: .
DNA: TGCAGCGTTGAAGATCCCTACGGGCCGGCAAGGGCGGAGCAGTACTTC
CDR3: CSVEDPYGPARAEQYF

V: TRBV2
size: .
J: TRBJ2-1
D: TRBD2
DNA: TGTGCCAGCAGGGGCGGGAGCTCCTACAATGAGCAGTTCTTC
CDR3: CASRGGSSYNEQFF

V: TRBV28
size: .
J: TRBJ2-7
D: .
DNA: TGTGCCAGCAGTTTGGGGTACGAGCAGTACTTC
CDR3: CASSLGYEQYF

V: TRBV3-1/TRBV3-2
size: once
J: TRBJ1-4
D: .
DNA: TGTGCCAGCAGCACAGGACACCAGACTCAAGATGAAAAACTGTTTTTT
CDR3: CASSTGHQTQDEKLFF

V: TRBV7-9
size: once
J: TRBJ1-5
D: .
DNA: TGTGCCAGCAGTACACCAGGGGAGGCTCAGCCCCAGCATTTT
CDR3: CASSTPGEAQPQHF

V: TRBV15
size: .
J: TRBJ1-5
D: TRBD1
DNA: TGTGCCACCAGCAGAGATAAGGGGGCTGGCAATCAGCCCCAGCATTTT
CDR3: CATSRDKGAGNQPQHF

V: TRBV5-4
size: .
J: TRBJ2-7
D: TRBD2
DNA: TGTGCCAGCAGCTCCCCGGACAGCGGGGGGCTCTACGAGCAGTACTTC
CDR3: CASSSPDSGGLYEQYF

V: TRBV6-1
size: .
J: TRBJ2-7
D: .
DNA: TGTGCCAGCAGTGAACTTGTAGGGGCAGGGATCTCCTACGAGCAGTACTTC
CDR3: CASSELVGAGISYEQYF

V: TRBV2
size: .
J: TRBJ2-2
D: .
DNA: TGTGCCAGCAGTGAAAGGGTTCCGAACACCGGGGAGCTGTTTTTT
CDR3: CASSERVPNTGELFF

V: TRBV12-3/TRBV12-4
size: .
J: TRBJ1-1
D: .
DNA: TGTGCCAGCAGTCGCTCATCGAACACTGAAGCTTTCTTT
CDR3: CASSRSSNTEAFF

V: TRBV4-3
size: .
J: TRBJ1-4
D: TRBD1
DNA: TGCGCCAGCAGCCTCGGAGACAGGGACAATGAAAAACTGTTTTTT
CDR3: CASSLGDRDNEKLFF

V: TRBV7-9
size: .
J: TRBJ1-2
D: .
DNA: TGTGCCAGCAGCTTTGGTGAGGTGGATTTATATGGCTACACCTTC
CDR3: CASSFGEVDLYGYTF

V: TRBV29-1
size: .
J: TRBJ1-1
D: .
DNA: TGCAGCGTTGTCAGGGACACTGAAGCTTTCTTT
CDR3: CSVVRDTEAFF

V: TRBV3-1/TRBV3-2
size: .
J: TRBJ2-7
D: TRBD1
DNA: TGTGCCAGCAGCCCGCACAGGGGCGAGCAGTACTTC
CDR3: CASSPHRGEQYF

V: TRBV7-3
size: .
J: TRBJ1-5
D: .
DNA: TGTGCCAGCAGCAAAACGACAACGCTAAATCAGCCCCAGCATTTT
CDR3: CASSKTTTLNQPQHF

V: TRBV18
size: .
J: TRBJ2-5
D: .
DNA: TGTGCCAGCTCACCACCGGGGGAGGAGACCCAGTACTTC
CDR3: CASSPPGEETQYF

V: TRBV4-1
size: .
J: TRBJ2-7
D: TRBD2
DNA: TGCGCCAGCAGCCAAGAGCGCCGGGGGGGCGTCTACGAGCAGTACTTC
CDR3: CASSQERRGGVYEQYF

V: TRBV7-9
size: .
J: TRBJ1-6
D: TRBD1
DNA: TGTGCCAGCAGCTCCGGGACAGCTAATTCACCCCTCCACTTT
CDR3: CASSSGTANSPLHF

V: TRBV11-3
size: .
J: TRBJ2-1
D: TRBD2
DNA: TGTGCCAGCAGCGCCCACCCTTGGGGGGGGTCCGGCAATGAGCAGTTCTTC
CDR3: CASSAHPWGGSGNEQFF

V: TRBV29-1
size: .
J: TRBJ2-5
D: TRBD2
DNA: TGCAGCGTTGAAGATAGCGGGAGAGAAGAGACCCAGTACTTC
CDR3: CSVEDSGREETQYF